This entry lists 31 T cell receptor beta chains sequenced from one sample in a study of molecular identifiers for immune sequencing clone quantification. TCRdb fed the PCR reads into MiXCR, producing one record per CDR3 protein. Of approximately 550,000 distinct CDR3 sequences in the sample, around 25% are singletons; the top ten hold around 0.79%. The sample comprised naive CD8+ T cells from blood, with Jurkat cell RNA spiked in. Sample subset: FACS-sorted CD8+CD4-CCR7+CD45RA+ naive T cells. The receptor source for this set is a human donor in good health. Some libraries in this study had Jurkat cell RNA spiked in.

This chain uses TRBV5-4 with TRBJ2-7, with unresolved D. The V end was cut by 3 bases, the J end by 0 bases, with 13 bases between. Germline CDR1 SGHNT, CDR2 YYREEE (reference sequence). There are 15 residues in the CDR3. The CDR3 nucleotides are TGTGCCAGCAGCTCCCCGGAAGACAACTCCTACGAGCAGTACTTC. This encodes CASSSPEDNSYEQYF.

This clonotype was observed at least ten times. The chain has TRBV30 and TRBJ1-1; TRBD1 agrees at 7 bases. Trimming at V came to 3 bases and at J to 0 bases, leaving 10 bases not matched to a gene. This CDR3 comprises 16 residues. CDR1 is GTSNPN and CDR2 is SVGIG in the germline V gene (reference sequence). The CDR3 region is CAWSPTGQPLNTEAFF. The CDR3 nucleotides are TGTGCCTGGAGCCCCACGGGACAGCCGTTGAACACTGAAGCTTTCTTT.

This clonotype was counted at least ten times. V gene TRBV7-9 combines with J gene TRBJ2-5, with a possible D match to TRBD2 (6 bases). This CDR3 region has 15 residues. V was shortened by 2 bases and J by 2 bases, with 12 bases between the two germline ends. Germline-derived CDR1 and CDR2 are SEHNR and FQNEAQ (reference sequence). The CDR3 is CASSLKLEGQETQYF. The DNA for the CDR3 is TGTGCCAGCAGCTTAAAATTGGAGGGGCAAGAGACCCAGTACTTC.

The chain has TRBV19 and TRBJ2-2, with D possibly being TRBD1 or TRBD2 (6 bases each). CDR1 is LNHDA and CDR2 is SQIVND in the germline V gene (reference sequence). The CDR3 is made up of 13 amino acids. The V end lost 9 bases, the J end lost 6 bases, and 14 bases lay between the germline ends. CDR3 sequence (DNA): TGTGCCAGCAAATTAGGGGGGTCCGGGGAGCTGTTTTTT. It encodes CASKLGGSGELFF.

This clonotype was seen many times. J is TRBJ2-1 and V is TRBV7-2; D might be TRBD2 (5 bases). The CDR3 has 17 amino acids. Trimming cost V 4 bases and J 0 bases, with 16 bases left between them. Per germline, CDR1 SGHTA and CDR2 FQGNSA. The CDR3: CASSSDYPSTSYNEQFF. As DNA, the CDR3 is TGTGCCAGCAGCTCAGACTACCCCAGTACCTCCTACAATGAGCAGTTCTTC. The variable domain in full, with the rest retrieved from reference TRBV7-2 and TRBJ2-1, is GAGVSQSPSNKVTEKGKDVELRCDPISGHTALYWYRQSLGQGLEFLIYFQGNSAPDKSGLPSDRFSAERTGGSVSTLTIQRTQQEDSAVYLCASSSDYPSTSYNEQFFGPGTRLTVL.

This clonotype was counted between two and nine times. V and J are TRBV30 and TRBJ2-5, with TRBD2 as a possible D gene (5 bases). Germline loops: CDR1 GTSNPN, CDR2 SVGIG (reference sequence). This CDR3 spans 14 amino acids. V was pared by 3 bases and J by 4 bases, with 15 bases between. CDR3 amino acids: CAWRGLERAETQYF. Here the CDR3 DNA reads TGTGCCTGGAGAGGACTCGAGAGGGCAGAGACCCAGTACTTC.

Many counts were recorded for this clonotype. The chain couples TRBV7-9 to TRBJ1-1, with D unresolved. The CDR3 sequence is 14 residues long. V dropped 6 bases and J dropped 1 base, with 12 bases sitting between them. Germline CDR1 SEHNR, CDR2 FQNEAQ (reference sequence). The CDR3 nucleotides are TGTGCCAGCAGTTATGAGAGGCCGAACACTGAAGCTTTCTTT. This codes for CASSYERPNTEAFF.

This clonotype was observed many times. The rearrangement uses TRBV11-2 and TRBJ2-1; D ambiguous. Germline-derived CDR1 and CDR2 are SGHAT and FQNNGV. There are 13 residues in the CDR3. Trimming cost V 4 bases and J 7 bases, with 11 bases left between them. CDR3 protein: CASSSPVDNEQFF. The CDR3 DNA is TGTGCCAGCAGCTCCCCGGTCGATAATGAGCAGTTCTTC.

V gene TRBV24-1 combines with J gene TRBJ2-7; D ambiguous. This CDR3 contains 14 residues. Trimming removed 2 bases from V and 3 bases from J, with 10 bases in between. CDR1 KGHDR and CDR2 SFDVKD come from the germline V gene. In DNA form, the CDR3 reads TGTGCCACCAGTGATTCACGTCCCCTCTACGAGCAGTACTTC. This codes for CATSDSRPLYEQYF.

Concerning this clonotype: Without the conserved terminal phenylalanine or tryptophan, this CDR3 likely stems from a read error. J is TRBJ2-3 and V is TRBV11-2; perhaps D is TRBD1 or TRBD2 (6 bases each). Germline V gene sequence: CDR1 SGHAT, CDR2 FQNNGV. The CDR3 loop spans 19 amino acids. Trimming removed 5 bases from V and 6 bases from J, with 30 bases in between. DNA of the CDR3: TGTGCCAGCAGCCAGTCTACACCTTCGTGGGGGGCGTTAGACGATACGCAGTATCTT. This sequence encodes CASSQSTPSWGALDDTQYL.

The rearrangement joins TRBV20-1 to TRBJ2-1, with D uncertain. This CDR3 has 15 residues. Trimming shortened V by 0 bases and J by 7 bases, and 16 bases separated the two germline ends. The V gene's germline CDR1 is DFQATT and CDR2 SNEGSKA (reference sequence). The CDR3 sequence is CSARDLQMPRNEQFF. The CDR3 DNA is TGCAGTGCTAGAGATCTACAGATGCCTAGGAATGAGCAGTTCTTC.

This sequence joins TRBV20-1 and TRBJ1-1, with no clear D. CDR3 length: 16 amino acids. Between the trimmed V and J ends, which lost 0 bases and 2 bases, there was a span of 16 bases. Germline assignment: CDR1 DFQATT and CDR2 SNEGSKA (reference sequence). The CDR3 coding sequence is TGCAGTGCTAGAGATATTGGCCGGGCTGAAAACACTGAAGCTTTCTTT. Encoded protein: CSARDIGRAENTEAFF.

This clonotype was counted ten times or more. The gene calls are TRBV7-2 and TRBJ2-1; TRBD2 might be the D (6 bases). Germline-derived CDR1 and CDR2 are SGHTA and FQGNSA. This CDR3 region has 16 residues. V lost 2 bases to trimming and J lost 7 bases, with 18 bases between them. CDR3 DNA sequence: TGTGCCAGCAGCTTAATTATCGCAGGGACTGAGAATGAGCAGTTCTTC. Translation: CASSLIIAGTENEQFF.

The table lists this clonotype with many counts. This chain connects TRBV9 to TRBJ1-1, with TRBD1 as a possible D gene (5 bases). Deletions cut 3 bases from V and 3 bases from J, with 15 bases between. The CDR3 length is 15 residues. CDR1 is SGDLS, CDR2 YYNGEE, per germline. The DNA of the CDR3 is TGTGCCAGCAGCGGAACAGGTTGGTACGACACTGAAGCTTTCTTT. Translated, it gives CASSGTGWYDTEAFF.

There are many counts of this clonotype. The rearrangement links TRBV6-2 or TRBV6-3 to TRBJ2-6, with D unclear. Trimming removed 4 bases at V and 2 bases at J, with 9 bases between. The germline V gene has CDR1 MNHEY and CDR2 SVGEGT. CDR3 length: 15 amino acids. The CDR3 DNA reads TGTGCCAGCAGTTTGGGCCCCCCTGGGGCCAACGTCCTGACTTTC. This encodes CASSLGPPGANVLTF.

This clonotype has just a few counts. The V and J genes are TRBV6-5 and TRBJ2-5; TRBD1 or TRBD2 may be the D gene (5 bases each). The CDR3 has 15 residues. CDR1 and CDR2 (germline): MNHEY, SVGAGI. Trimming shortened V by 5 bases and J by 1 base, and 14 bases separated the two germline ends. CDR3 nucleotides: TGTGCCAGCAGTCGTTCTTGGGGGAGCCAAGAGACCCAGTACTTC. Translated, it gives CASSRSWGSQETQYF.

Points on this clonotype: A single base separates this from a much larger clone, so it may be a read error. The genes are TRBV28 and TRBJ1-2; 9 bases agree with TRBD1. J gave up 10 bases and V 6 bases, and 9 bases lay outside the gene matches. CDR1 MDHEN and CDR2 SYDVKM come from the germline V gene. This CDR3 region has 13 residues. CDR3 coding DNA: TGTGCCAGCAGAGAACAGGGGGCGTTTGACTACACCTTC. Protein product: CASREQGAFDYTF.

The chain is built from TRBV3-1 and TRBJ2-1; the D is unclear. Germline lookup yields CDR1 LGHDT and CDR2 YNNKEL (reference sequence). Trimming left V 1 base short and J 10 bases short, with 17 bases between. The CDR3 has 15 amino acids. The CDR3 protein is CASSQGPRQRDEQFF. CDR3 sequence (DNA): TGTGCCAGCAGCCAAGGACCGCGCCAGAGAGACGAGCAGTTCTTC.

This clonotype was seen many times. This chain uses TRBV28 with TRBJ1-4; 7 nucleotides match TRBD1. The CDR3 spans 14 residues. Germline CDR1 MDHEN, CDR2 SYDVKM. The ends lost 2 bases at V and 7 bases at J; junction bases unmatched: 4. In nucleotides, the CDR3 is TGTGCCAGCAGTTTAAGGGGGCCTGTTGAAAAACTGTTTTTT. It yields the protein CASSLRGPVEKLFF.

As for this clonotype: At one boundary the junction diverges from the germline segment, which might be a read error. The gene calls are TRBV19 and TRBJ2-5, with 7 bases fitting TRBD2. Germline CDR1 reads LNHDA; CDR2 reads SQIVND (reference sequence). The CDR3 sequence is 15 residues long. As DNA, the CDR3 is TGTGCCAGTTCATGGGGGGGAGGAGGCCAAGAGCCCCAGTACTTC. This sequence encodes CASSWGGGGQEPQYF. The full variable domain, rest sourced from reference TRBV19 and TRBJ2-5, is DGGITQSPKYLFRKEGQNVTLSCEQNLNHDAMYWYRQDPGQGLRLIYYSQIVNDFQKGDIAEGYSVSREKKESFPLTVTSAQKNPTAFYLCASSWGGGGQEPQYFGPGTRLLVL.

The genes are TRBV2 and TRBJ2-1, with D unresolved. Germline lookup yields CDR1 SNHLY and CDR2 FYNNEI. This CDR3 spans 16 amino acids. V lost 7 bases and J lost 3, with 19 bases in between. CDR3 nucleotides: TGTGCCAGCACCGAGGTCGGCTTGGAGAGCTACAATGAGCAGTTCTTC. It yields the protein CASTEVGLESYNEQFF.

V gene TRBV10-3 combines with J gene TRBJ1-3; D is possibly TRBD1 (6 bases). Germline CDR1 and CDR2: ENHRY and SYGVKD. With 6 bases removed from V and 3 bases from J, the gap between germline ends came to 15 bases. This CDR3 comprises 15 residues. The CDR3 nucleotides read TGTGCCATCAGGCCCGCAGGGGACGTTGGAAACACCATATATTTT. It codes for CAIRPAGDVGNTIYF.

This clonotype was seen repeatedly, ten times or more. The chain links TRBV9 to TRBJ2-7; D call uncertain. CDR3 length: 14 amino acids. Germline CDR1 reads SGDLS; CDR2 reads YYNGEE. Trimming removed 4 bases at V and 0 bases at J, with 11 bases between. The CDR3, as DNA: TGTGCCAGCAGCTCAATCGGGTCCTCCTACGAGCAGTACTTC. As protein: CASSSIGSSYEQYF.

In the case of this clonotype: Given a much more abundant clone one base away, this may be a read error. This chain links TRBV20-1 with TRBJ1-1; 7 bases match TRBD1. CDR3 length equals 15 residues. Per germline, CDR1 DFQATT and CDR2 SNEGSKA (reference sequence). CDR3 sequence: CSVRDWDSSNTEAFF. DNA of the CDR3: TGCAGTGTTAGAGATTGGGACAGCTCGAACACTGAAGCTTTCTTT.

A remark on this clonotype: This may come from a read error, since a much larger clone is one base off. The chain recombines TRBV10-3 with TRBJ2-3, with 8 bases fitting TRBD2. Germline V CDR1 and CDR2: ENHRY, SYGVKD. This CDR3 region has 16 residues. The CDR3 protein is CAISESAGGLTDTRYF. The CDR3 DNA follows: TGTGCCATCAGTGAGTCGGCGGGAGGCCTCACAGATACGCGGTATTTT.

V and J are TRBV7-2 and TRBJ2-7, with a weak D call TRBD1 (7 bases). The CDR3 length is 15 residues. V was pared by 2 bases and J by 5 bases, with 16 bases between. Germline CDR1 reads SGHTA; CDR2 reads FQGNSA. The CDR3 DNA sequence: TGTGCCAGCAGCTTATTGGCAGGGGGGTACAACGAGCAGTACTTC. Protein sequence: CASSLLAGGYNEQYF.

The chain couples TRBV20-1 to TRBJ2-7; D gene uncertain. The V gene's germline CDR1 is DFQATT and CDR2 SNEGSKA (reference sequence). Trimming shortened V by 7 bases and J by 0 bases, and 13 bases separated the two germline ends. This CDR3 has 13 residues. The CDR3 DNA sequence: TGCAGTGTTCTCAGTGTCAGCTCCTACGAGCAGTACTTC. This translates into CSVLSVSSYEQYF.

This clonotype showed up many times. The rearrangement uses TRBV4-3 and TRBJ2-3; 9 bases are shared with TRBD2. This CDR3 is built from 16 residues. Trimming took 1 base from V and 2 from J; bases not matched to a gene: 4. Germline V gene sequence: CDR1 LGHNA, CDR2 YSLEER. CDR3 in amino acids: CASSQALAGPTDTQYF. CDR3 sequence (DNA): TGCGCCAGCAGCCAAGCCCTAGCGGGACCCACAGATACGCAGTATTTT.

This chain joins TRBV7-9 and TRBJ2-1, with unresolved D. The CDR3 totals 13 residues. In germline, CDR1 is SEHNR, CDR2 FQNEAQ (reference sequence). Between the trimmed V and J ends, which lost 5 bases and 2 bases, there was a span of 7 bases. CDR3 DNA: TGTGCCAGCAGCGCGCCGACCTACAATGAGCAGTTCTTC. This sequence encodes CASSAPTYNEQFF.

Ten or more counts support this clonotype. The chain joins TRBV2 to TRBJ1-1, with 9 bases matching TRBD1. CDR3 length equals 14 residues. Looked up from germline, CDR1 is SNHLY and CDR2 is FYNNEI. The V and J ends lost 6 bases and 6 bases, in that order; junction bases with no gene match: 8. The CDR3 coding sequence is TGTGCCAGCAGCCCGGGACAGGGTAGCGCTGAAGCTTTCTTT. Its protein product is CASSPGQGSAEAFF.

The chain combines TRBV7-9 with TRBJ2-7; 7 bases map to TRBD1. J was trimmed by 2 bases and V by 4 bases; bases with no gene match: 11. This CDR3 has 16 residues. From germline, CDR1 is SEHNR and CDR2 FQNEAQ (reference sequence). The CDR3 region has the DNA TGTGCCAGCAGCTCGAGAGGTATAGGGGGCACCTACGAGCAGTACTTC. Amino acids: CASSSRGIGGTYEQYF.